This T cell receptor (beta chain) was captured by sequencing in a study of blood T cell repertoires in COVID-19. Looking at the study overall: Sites in the United States, Italy and Spain provided acute and convalescent COVID-19 samples. The cDNA or gDNA used as material had been derived from T cells, B-cell-depleted T cells, or PBMCs.

Original data processing: Estimated nucleated cell counts came from reference gene primer amplification. Here immunoSEQ multiplex PCR was the method, and the copy in TCRdb shows in-frame clones only, minus some. That table is the source of V, J and clone size, and D and trimming were worked out from the DNA. Counted here are 35,000 to 50,000 clones, around 89% occurring once; the ten biggest clones make up roughly 2.8%. Material: peripheral blood. The clonotype comes from a man between 50 and 59 years old with active COVID-19.

CDR3 bases: TGTGCCAGCAGCCTACCGACAGGGGGTACCTACGAGCAGTACTTC. Protein: CASSLPTGGTYEQYF. The chain couples TRBV3-1 (or the pseudogene TRBV3-2) to TRBJ2-7, with 9 bases lining up with TRBD1. The CDR3 runs to 15 residues. Germline V lookup: CDR1 LGHDT, CDR2 YNNKEL (reference sequence). After removal of 4 bases from V and 2 bases from J, the junction contained 6 bases not matched to a gene.